The next 31 T cell receptor beta chains were all read from a single sample in a study of T cell changes during pregnancy in multiple sclerosis. TCRdb's table, derived via immunoSEQ multiplex PCR, lists solely in-frame clones and lacks some. The sample gives about 73,000 clones, 92% of which show up once; about 2.5% is in the top ten. Sequencing used peripheral blood, obtained in the third trimester of pregnancy. Source of these receptors: a female donor in good health, enrolled as a control in a pregnancy study.

This clone has only a few counts. This chain connects TRBV10-3 to TRBJ1-2; D might be TRBD1 (5 bases). V gave up 3 bases and J gave up 4 bases, with 21 bases separating them. The CDR3 length is 17 residues. From germline, CDR1 is ENHRY and CDR2 SYGVKD. The CDR3 sequence is CAISDLRPTEGSYGYTF. The CDR3 nucleotides read TGTGCCATCAGTGATTTAAGACCGACAGAAGGTAGCTATGGCTACACCTTC.

This CDR3 reads CASSQIKTSGTPDTQYF. DNA for the CDR3: TGCGCCAGCAGCCAAATAAAGACTAGCGGGACCCCAGATACGCAGTATTTT. V is TRBV5-1 and J is TRBJ2-3, with 11 bases fitting TRBD2. The CDR3 sequence is 17 residues long. Germline CDR1 and CDR2: SGHRS and YFSETQ. After removal of 4 bases from V and 4 bases from J, the junction contained 11 bases not matched to a gene.

V usage is TRBV4-3 and J usage is TRBJ1-2; D ambiguous. V was cut by 0 bases and J by 5 bases, with 10 bases left in between. Germline V gene sequence: CDR1 LGHNA, CDR2 YSLEER. This CDR3 region has 14 residues. The CDR3 sequence is CASSQDRGGYGYTF. The DNA for the CDR3 is TGCGCCAGCAGCCAAGATCGGGGTGGGTATGGCTACACCTTC.

J is TRBJ2-7 and V is TRBV7-2; TRBD1 agrees at 8 bases. The CDR3 is 14 amino acids. Germline CDR1 reads SGHTA; CDR2 reads FQGNSA. Trimming cost V 4 bases and J 4 bases; bases outside gene matches: 6. CDR3 amino acids: CASSSPRQGYEQYF. For the CDR3, the DNA is TGTGCCAGCAGCTCCCCTAGACAGGGGTACGAGCAGTACTTC.

This clone has a single count. The chain links TRBV19 to TRBJ1-1; D is possibly TRBD1 (5 bases). Trimming took 7 bases from V and 3 from J, leaving 18 bases between them. CDR1 LNHDA and CDR2 SQIVND come from the germline V gene (reference sequence). The CDR3 is 15 amino acids. The CDR3 DNA sequence: TGTGCCAGTACCATAGGAAGAGGAGGGGACACTGAAGCTTTCTTT. Protein sequence: CASTIGRGGDTEAFF.

This chain connects TRBV29-1 to TRBJ1-4; D is unclear. Germline V lookup: CDR1 SQVTM, CDR2 ANQGSEA. V dropped 7 bases and J dropped 8 bases, with 14 bases sitting between them. This CDR3 has 12 amino acids. In nucleotides, the CDR3 is TGCAGCGGTGTTATTGGAGGGGAAAAACTGTTTTTT. Its protein is CSGVIGGEKLFF. Complete variable domain (other parts from reference TRBV29-1 and TRBJ1-4): SAVISQKPSRDICQRGTSLTIQCQVDSQVTMMFWYRQQPGQSLTLIATANQGSEATYESGFVIDKFPISRPNLTFSTLTVSNMSPEDSSIYLCSGVIGGEKLFFGSGTQLSVL.

This chain connects TRBV19 to TRBJ1-1, with D possibly being TRBD1 (5 bases). Per the germline V gene, CDR1 is LNHDA and CDR2 is SQIVND (reference sequence). The CDR3 length is 15 residues. Trimming shortened V by 3 bases and J by 7 bases, and 18 bases separated the two germline ends. As DNA, the CDR3 is TGTGCCAGTAGTATCTCATATTCTCAGGGAAGTGAAGCTTTCTTT. This codes for CASSISYSQGSEAFF.

The V call is TRBV6-5, the J call TRBJ2-3; 10 bases agree with TRBD2. Looked up from germline, CDR1 is MNHEY and CDR2 is SVGAGI. V shed 4 bases, J shed 4 bases, and the junction held 8 bases outside the gene matches. The CDR3 loop spans 16 amino acids. This CDR3 is CASSSLAGVPADTQYF. The DNA of the CDR3 is TGTGCCAGCAGTTCCCTAGCGGGGGTTCCGGCAGATACGCAGTATTTT.

This chain links TRBV5-4 with TRBJ1-4; 7 bases fit TRBD1. Germline V gene sequence: CDR1 SGHNT, CDR2 YYREEE (reference sequence). This CDR3 has 17 residues. V was clipped by 0 bases and J by 7 bases; unmatched bases: 12. The DNA of the CDR3 is TGTGCCAGCAGCTTGGAAGCAGGGGGTAGGGTTGGTGAAAAACTGTTTTTT. Amino acids: CASSLEAGGRVGEKLFF.

The rearrangement links TRBV5-1 to TRBJ2-1, with 13 positions matching TRBD2. With 3 bases clipped from V and 9 bases from J, the junction kept 9 bases outside the gene matches. The CDR3 is 16 amino acids. Germline V gene lookup returns CDR1 SGHRS and CDR2 YFSETQ. The CDR3 DNA sequence: TGCGCCAGCAGCTCCGAGACTAGCGGGAGGTCAATTGAGCAGTTCTTC. Translation gives CASSSETSGRSIEQFF.

The rearrangement links TRBV5-1 to TRBJ2-2, with TRBD1 as a possible D gene (5 bases). V shed 2 bases and J shed 4 bases, with 6 bases lying between them. The CDR3 contains 13 residues. CDR1 is SGHRS and CDR2 is YFSETQ in the germline V gene. CDR3: CASSFQGTGELFF. For the CDR3, the DNA is TGCGCCAGCAGCTTCCAGGGCACCGGGGAGCTGTTTTTT.

The rearrangement joins TRBV4-1 to TRBJ2-5; 7 nucleotides line up with TRBD1. V was clipped by 1 base and J by 5 bases; unmatched bases: 7. Germline loops: CDR1 MGHRA, CDR2 YSYEKL. The CDR3 totals 15 residues. CDR3 sequence reads: CASSQGGSRGETQYF. The CDR3 bases are TGCGCCAGCAGCCAAGGTGGTAGCAGGGGGGAGACCCAGTACTTC.

The chain is built from TRBV11-1 and TRBJ2-1; 7 bases are shared with TRBD2. V lost 5 bases, J lost 6 bases, and 13 bases stayed unmatched. Germline CDR1 and CDR2: SGHAT and FQDESV (reference sequence). The CDR3 is 16 residues long. CDR3 sequence reads: CASSLLARVGTNEQFF. In DNA, the CDR3 is TGTGCCAGCAGCCTACTAGCGAGGGTGGGTACCAATGAGCAGTTCTTC.

The chain has TRBV5-4 and TRBJ2-3, with 11 bases matching TRBD2. Looked up from germline, CDR1 is SGHNT and CDR2 is YYREEE (reference sequence). The CDR3 totals 16 residues. The trim removed 4 bases at V and 2 bases at J, leaving 6 bases unmatched. Here the CDR3 reads CASSEGTSGYTDTQYF. In DNA, the CDR3 is TGTGCCAGCAGCGAGGGGACTAGCGGTTACACAGATACGCAGTATTTT.

This chain connects TRBV7-2 to TRBJ2-3; tentative D call: TRBD2 (6 bases). The V end was cut by 1 base, the J end by 1 base, with 12 bases between. The germline CDR1 and CDR2 sequences are SGHTA and FQGNSA. The CDR3 contains 16 residues. CDR3 DNA sequence: TGTGCCAGCAGCTTAGTGTCCGGGGGTGGCACAGATACGCAGTATTTT. Translating it yields CASSLVSGGGTDTQYF.

CDR3: CASSSDRWDTEAFF. The CDR3, as DNA: TGTGCCAGCAGTTCGGACAGGTGGGACACTGAAGCTTTCTTT. The chain is built from TRBV28 and TRBJ1-1, with 7 bases lining up with TRBD1. This CDR3 region has 14 residues. The V gene end was trimmed by 4 bases and the J gene end by 3 bases; junction bases not matched to a gene: 5. Germline assignment: CDR1 MDHEN and CDR2 SYDVKM.

The CDR3 spells CASSPPQGSEQYF. The CDR3 bases are TGTGCCAGCAGCCCTCCTCAGGGGAGCGAGCAGTACTTC. The rearrangement links TRBV6-5 to TRBJ2-7; maybe TRBD1 (6 bases). Trimming took 6 bases from V and 6 from J, leaving 15 bases between them. CDR1 and CDR2 (germline): MNHEY, SVGAGI. The CDR3 runs 13 residues.

The chain links TRBV9 to TRBJ2-1; TRBD2 is a possible D gene (6 bases). The V end lost 2 bases, the J end lost 1 base, and 13 bases lay between the germline ends. Germline values: CDR1 SGDLS, CDR2 YYNGEE. The CDR3 extends over 16 amino acids. As DNA, the CDR3 is TGTGCCAGCAGCGTTTCCCGGGAGAAATCCTACAATGAGCAGTTCTTC. Its translation: CASSVSREKSYNEQFF.

The V and J genes are TRBV2 and TRBJ1-4; a possible D gene is TRBD1 (5 bases). Germline lookup yields CDR1 SNHLY and CDR2 FYNNEI. The CDR3 loop spans 15 amino acids. V lost 5 bases to trimming and J lost 5 bases, with 15 bases between them. CDR3 sequence reads: CASSLLTDGNEKLFF. The CDR3 DNA reads TGTGCCAGCAGTTTATTGACAGACGGGAATGAAAAACTGTTTTTT.

The genes are TRBV18 and TRBJ1-2; D is perhaps TRBD1 (5 bases). The CDR3 loop spans 15 amino acids. Deletions cut 3 bases from V and 4 bases from J, with 15 bases between. Germline V gene data show CDR1 as KGHSH and CDR2 as LQKENI. CDR3 amino acids: CASSPGRDGSYGYTF. The CDR3 DNA is TGTGCCAGCTCACCGGGCCGGGACGGGAGCTATGGCTACACCTTC.

A word on this clone: Sequence at one end of the junction differs from germline and may be a read error. The gene calls are TRBV11-2 and TRBJ1-2; 11 bases match TRBD1. The CDR3 runs 14 residues. CDR1 and CDR2 from the germline V gene are SGHAT and FQNNGV. The CDR3 spells CASSLSRGQGVALF. The CDR3 coding sequence is TGTGCCAGCAGCCTATCGCGGGGACAGGGGGTAGCCCTCTTC.

The gene calls are TRBV6-1 and TRBJ1-2; D gene unclear. This CDR3 has 12 amino acids. Germline V gives CDR1 MNHNS, CDR2 SASEGT. V lost 7 bases and J 2 bases, leaving 8 bases between the germline ends. CDR3 in DNA: TGTGCCAGCAATCTTCAGAACTATGGCTACACCTTC. It encodes CASNLQNYGYTF.

The chain combines TRBV4-1 with TRBJ1-3, with TRBD1 matching 7 bases. Per the germline V gene, CDR1 is MGHRA and CDR2 is YSYEKL. The CDR3 sequence is 14 residues long. V was clipped by 3 bases and J by 2 bases; unmatched bases: 1. In nucleotides, the CDR3 is TGCGCCAGCAGCCACGACAGGGCTGGAAACACCATATATTTT. Translated, it gives CASSHDRAGNTIYF.

The chain combines TRBV6-5 with TRBJ2-5, with 8 nucleotides matching TRBD2. The CDR3 length is 15 residues. Trimming removed 5 bases from V and 4 bases from J; junction bases left unmatched: 9. Germline V lookup: CDR1 MNHEY, CDR2 SVGAGI. The CDR3 sequence is CASSLSPAGVETQYF. As DNA, the CDR3 is TGTGCCAGCAGTCTCTCCCCAGCGGGAGTAGAGACCCAGTACTTC.

The chain employs TRBV6-8 and TRBJ2-1; 7 bases map to TRBD2. The CDR3 has 18 residues. After removal of 4 bases from V and 2 bases from J, the junction contained 14 bases not matched to a gene. Germline V gene sequence: CDR1 MNHGY, CDR2 SAAAGT. The CDR3 here is CASSLGPTGGVAYNEQFF. The CDR3 bases are TGTGCCAGCAGTTTGGGTCCTACGGGAGGCGTGGCCTACAATGAGCAGTTCTTC.

This chain joins TRBV6-1 and TRBJ1-1; D unresolved. The CDR3 has 15 residues. Trimming pared 3 bases from V and 0 bases from J, leaving 11 bases between. The germline gives CDR1 MNHNS, CDR2 SASEGT. The CDR3 here is CASSDLSNMNTEAFF. The CDR3 nucleotides are TGTGCCAGCAGTGATTTGTCAAACATGAACACTGAAGCTTTCTTT.

The chain uses TRBV11-1 and TRBJ2-1; D perhaps matches TRBD2 (6 bases). V lost 3 bases and J lost 5, with 14 bases in between. From germline, CDR1 is SGHAT and CDR2 FQDESV (reference sequence). The length of the CDR3 is 15 residues. CDR3 in amino acids: CASSFRDGTHNEQFF. CDR3 sequence (DNA): TGTGCCAGCAGCTTCCGAGATGGGACTCACAATGAGCAGTTCTTC.

The chain joins TRBV28 to TRBJ1-2; D uncertain. This CDR3 has 15 residues. Trimming pared 1 base from V and 8 bases from J, leaving 17 bases between. Per germline, CDR1 MDHEN and CDR2 SYDVKM. CDR3 region: CASSLLEEVTSGYTF. Written as DNA, the CDR3 is TGTGCCAGCAGTTTATTGGAGGAGGTAACTAGCGGCTACACCTTC.

The chain links TRBV30 to TRBJ2-5, with 8 bases lining up with TRBD2. V lost 4 bases, J lost 5 bases, and 15 bases stayed unmatched. The CDR3 is 16 residues long. Germline CDR1 and CDR2: GTSNPN and SVGIG (reference sequence). Written as DNA, the CDR3 is TGTGCCTGGACATGGGTCGGGAGGGCCCGGGGTGAGACCCAGTACTTC. Translated, it gives CAWTWVGRARGETQYF.

The chain carries TRBV18 and TRBJ2-2; tentatively, D is TRBD1 (6 bases). The CDR3 sequence is 15 residues long. V was pared by 3 bases and J by 6 bases, with 14 bases between. Germline V gives CDR1 KGHSH, CDR2 LQKENI. CDR3 region: CASSPTTGSAGELFF. The CDR3 coding sequence is TGTGCCAGCTCACCCACCACAGGGTCGGCCGGGGAGCTGTTTTTT.

This clone came up once. The chain couples TRBV6-1 to TRBJ2-1, with TRBD2 matching 7 bases. This CDR3 is 15 amino acids long. Germline lookup yields CDR1 MNHNS and CDR2 SASEGT. With 2 bases clipped from V and 4 bases from J, the junction kept 5 bases outside the gene matches. DNA of the CDR3: TGTGCCAGCAGTGAATGGGGGGGGGAGTACAATGAGCAGTTCTTC. This encodes CASSEWGGEYNEQFF.